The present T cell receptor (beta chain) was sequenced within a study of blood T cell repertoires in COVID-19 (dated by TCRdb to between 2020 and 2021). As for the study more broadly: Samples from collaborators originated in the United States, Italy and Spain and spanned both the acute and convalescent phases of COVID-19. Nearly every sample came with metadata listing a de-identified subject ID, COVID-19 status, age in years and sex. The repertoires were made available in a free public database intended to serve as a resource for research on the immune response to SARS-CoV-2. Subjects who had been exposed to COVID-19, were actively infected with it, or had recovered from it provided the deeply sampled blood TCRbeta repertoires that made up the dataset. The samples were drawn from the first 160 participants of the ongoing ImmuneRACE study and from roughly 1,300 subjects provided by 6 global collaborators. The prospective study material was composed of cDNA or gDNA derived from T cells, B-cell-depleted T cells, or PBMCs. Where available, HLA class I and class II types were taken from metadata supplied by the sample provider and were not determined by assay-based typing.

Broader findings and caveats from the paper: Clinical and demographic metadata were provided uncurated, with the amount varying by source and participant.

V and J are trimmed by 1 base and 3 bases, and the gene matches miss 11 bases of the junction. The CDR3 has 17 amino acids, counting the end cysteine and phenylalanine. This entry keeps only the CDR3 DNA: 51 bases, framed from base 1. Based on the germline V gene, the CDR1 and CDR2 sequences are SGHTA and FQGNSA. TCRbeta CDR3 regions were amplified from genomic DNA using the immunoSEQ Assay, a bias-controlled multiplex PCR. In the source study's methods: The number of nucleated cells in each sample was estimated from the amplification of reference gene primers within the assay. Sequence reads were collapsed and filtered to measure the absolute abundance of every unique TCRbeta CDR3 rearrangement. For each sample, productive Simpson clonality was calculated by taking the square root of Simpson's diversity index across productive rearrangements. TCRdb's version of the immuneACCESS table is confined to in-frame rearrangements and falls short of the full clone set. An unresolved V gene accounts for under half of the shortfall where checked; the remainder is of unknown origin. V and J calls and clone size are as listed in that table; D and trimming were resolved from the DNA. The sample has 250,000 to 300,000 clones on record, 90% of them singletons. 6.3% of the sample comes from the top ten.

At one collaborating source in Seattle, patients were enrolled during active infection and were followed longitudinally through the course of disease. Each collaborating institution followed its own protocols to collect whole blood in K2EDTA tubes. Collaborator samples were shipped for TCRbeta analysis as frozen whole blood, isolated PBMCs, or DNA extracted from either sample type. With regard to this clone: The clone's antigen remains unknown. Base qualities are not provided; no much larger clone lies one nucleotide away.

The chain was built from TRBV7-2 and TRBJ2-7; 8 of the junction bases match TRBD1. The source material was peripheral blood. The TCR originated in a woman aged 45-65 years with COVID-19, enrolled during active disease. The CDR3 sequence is CASSLERSAGGRYEQYF. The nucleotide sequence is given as TGTGCCAGCAGCTTAGAAAGGTCGGCAGGGGGCCGCTACGAGCAGTACTTC.